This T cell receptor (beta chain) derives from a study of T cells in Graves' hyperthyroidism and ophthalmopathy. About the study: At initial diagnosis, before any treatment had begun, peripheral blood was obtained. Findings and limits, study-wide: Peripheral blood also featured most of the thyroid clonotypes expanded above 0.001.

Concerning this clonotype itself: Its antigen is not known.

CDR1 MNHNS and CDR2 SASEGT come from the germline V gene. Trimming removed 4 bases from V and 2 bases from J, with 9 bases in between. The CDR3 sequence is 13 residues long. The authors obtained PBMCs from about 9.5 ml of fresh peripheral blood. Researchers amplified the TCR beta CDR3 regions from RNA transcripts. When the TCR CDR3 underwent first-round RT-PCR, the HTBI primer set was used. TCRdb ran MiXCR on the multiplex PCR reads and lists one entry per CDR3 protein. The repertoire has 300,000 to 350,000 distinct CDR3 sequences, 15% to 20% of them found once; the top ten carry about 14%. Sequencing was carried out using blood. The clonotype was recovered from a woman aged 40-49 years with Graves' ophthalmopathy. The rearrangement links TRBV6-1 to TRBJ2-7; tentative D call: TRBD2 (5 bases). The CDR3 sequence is CASSVTRTYEQYF. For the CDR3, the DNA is TGTGCCAGCAGTGTTACTAGAACCTACGAGCAGTACTTC.